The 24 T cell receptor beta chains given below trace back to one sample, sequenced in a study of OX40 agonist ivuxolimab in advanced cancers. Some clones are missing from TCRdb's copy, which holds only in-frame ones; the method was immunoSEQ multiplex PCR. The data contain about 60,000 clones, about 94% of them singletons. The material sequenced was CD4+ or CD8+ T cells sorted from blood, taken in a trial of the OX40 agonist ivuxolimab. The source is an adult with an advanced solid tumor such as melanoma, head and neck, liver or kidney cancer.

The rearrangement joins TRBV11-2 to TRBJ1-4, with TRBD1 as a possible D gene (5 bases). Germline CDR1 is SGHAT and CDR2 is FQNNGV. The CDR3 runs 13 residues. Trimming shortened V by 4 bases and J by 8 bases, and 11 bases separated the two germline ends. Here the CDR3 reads CASSSGGIEKLFF. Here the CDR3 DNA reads TGTGCCAGCAGCTCCGGGGGGATCGAAAAACTGTTTTTT.

CDR3 DNA: TGTGCCAGCAGTTTGGGGACTAGCGGGACAATATGGGAGACCCAGTACTTC. Translating it yields CASSLGTSGTIWETQYF. The chain uses TRBV28 and TRBJ2-5, with 13 bases lining up with TRBD2. J was trimmed by 5 bases and V by 3 bases; bases with no gene match: 9. The germline CDR1 and CDR2 sequences are MDHEN and SYDVKM. This CDR3 spans 17 amino acids.

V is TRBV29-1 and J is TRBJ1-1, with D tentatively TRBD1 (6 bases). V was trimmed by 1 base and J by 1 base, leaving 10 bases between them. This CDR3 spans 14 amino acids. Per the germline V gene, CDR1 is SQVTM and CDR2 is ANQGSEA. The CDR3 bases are TGCAGCGTTGAAGGACAGGATACGAACACTGAAGCTTTCTTT. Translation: CSVEGQDTNTEAFF. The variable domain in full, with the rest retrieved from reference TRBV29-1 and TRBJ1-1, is SAVISQKPSRDICQRGTSLTIQCQVDSQVTMMFWYRQQPGQSLTLIATANQGSEATYESGFVIDKFPISRPNLTFSTLTVSNMSPEDSSIYLCSVEGQDTNTEAFFGQGTRLTVV.

CDR3 DNA: TGTGCCAGCAGCTCATCACCCAGCGGGAGGGATGAGCAGTTCTTC. It codes for CASSSSPSGRDEQFF. The chain carries TRBV11-1 and TRBJ2-1, with 10 bases aligning to TRBD2. With 4 bases clipped from V and 8 bases from J, the junction kept 8 bases outside the gene matches. Germline CDR1 reads SGHAT; CDR2 reads FQDESV (reference sequence). This CDR3 spans 15 amino acids.

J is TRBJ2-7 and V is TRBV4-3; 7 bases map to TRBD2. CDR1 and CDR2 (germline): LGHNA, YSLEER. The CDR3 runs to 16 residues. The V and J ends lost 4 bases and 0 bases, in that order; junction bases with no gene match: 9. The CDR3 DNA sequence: TGCGCCAGCAGCCCCAATCTAGCGGACCGCTCCTACGAGCAGTACTTC. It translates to CASSPNLADRSYEQYF.

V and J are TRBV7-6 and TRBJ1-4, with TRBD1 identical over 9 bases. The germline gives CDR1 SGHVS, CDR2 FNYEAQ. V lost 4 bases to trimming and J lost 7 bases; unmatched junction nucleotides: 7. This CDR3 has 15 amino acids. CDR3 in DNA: TGTGCCAGCAGCTCAGACAGGGGGTGGACTGAAAAACTGTTTTTT. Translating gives CASSSDRGWTEKLFF.

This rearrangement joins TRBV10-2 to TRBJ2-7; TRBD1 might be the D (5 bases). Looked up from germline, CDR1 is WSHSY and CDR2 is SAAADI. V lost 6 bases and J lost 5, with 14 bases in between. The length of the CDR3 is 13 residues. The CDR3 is CASRGQGFHEQYF. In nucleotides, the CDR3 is TGCGCCAGCAGGGGGCAGGGATTCCACGAGCAGTACTTC.

DNA for the CDR3: TGTGCCAGCAGCTTAGGGGGGTGGAACACTGAAGCTTTCTTT. Translation gives CASSLGGWNTEAFF. The chain joins TRBV7-3 to TRBJ1-1; D may be TRBD1 (5 bases). The germline gives CDR1 SGHTA, CDR2 FQGTGA. There are 14 residues in the CDR3. Trimming cost V 2 bases and J 1 base, with 8 bases left between them.

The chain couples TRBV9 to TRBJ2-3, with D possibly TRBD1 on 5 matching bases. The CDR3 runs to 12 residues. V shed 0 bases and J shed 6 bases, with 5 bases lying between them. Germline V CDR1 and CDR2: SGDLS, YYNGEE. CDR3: CASSVEGDTQYF. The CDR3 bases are TGTGCCAGCAGCGTAGAGGGGGATACGCAGTATTTT.

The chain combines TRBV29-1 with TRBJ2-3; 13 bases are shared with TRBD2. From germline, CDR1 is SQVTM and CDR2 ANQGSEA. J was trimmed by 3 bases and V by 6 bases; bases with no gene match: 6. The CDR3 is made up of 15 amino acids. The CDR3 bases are TGCAGCGTCAACGGACTAGCGGGAGTGACAGATACGCAGTATTTT. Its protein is CSVNGLAGVTDTQYF.

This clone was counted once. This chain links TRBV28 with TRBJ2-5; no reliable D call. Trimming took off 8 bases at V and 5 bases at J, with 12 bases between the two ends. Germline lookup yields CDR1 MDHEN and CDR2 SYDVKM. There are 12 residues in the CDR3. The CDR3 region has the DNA TGTGCCAGCGGGCCGGGCTGGGAGACCCAGTACTTC. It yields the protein CASGPGWETQYF. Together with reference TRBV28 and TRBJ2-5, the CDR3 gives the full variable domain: DVKVTQSSRYLVKRTGEKVFLECVQDMDHENMFWYRQDPGLGLRLIYFSYDVKMKEKGDIPEGYSVSREKKERFSLILESASTNQTSMYLCASGPGWETQYFGPGTRLLVL.

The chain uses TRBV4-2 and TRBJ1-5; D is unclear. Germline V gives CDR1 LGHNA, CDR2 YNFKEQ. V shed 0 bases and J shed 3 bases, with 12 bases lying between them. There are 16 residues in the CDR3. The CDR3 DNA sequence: TGTGCCAGCAGCCAAGATCTGGAGACGGACAATCAGCCCCAGCATTTT. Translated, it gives CASSQDLETDNQPQHF.

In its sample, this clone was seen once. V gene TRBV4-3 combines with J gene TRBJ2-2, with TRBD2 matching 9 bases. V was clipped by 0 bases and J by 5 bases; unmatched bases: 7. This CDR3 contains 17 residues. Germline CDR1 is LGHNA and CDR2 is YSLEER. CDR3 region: CASSQDFAGGVTGELFF. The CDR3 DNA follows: TGCGCCAGCAGCCAAGATTTTGCGGGAGGGGTAACCGGGGAGCTGTTTTTT.

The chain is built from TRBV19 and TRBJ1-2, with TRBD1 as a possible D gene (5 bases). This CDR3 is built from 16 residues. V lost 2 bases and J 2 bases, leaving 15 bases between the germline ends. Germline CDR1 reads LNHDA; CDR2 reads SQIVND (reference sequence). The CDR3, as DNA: TGTGCCAGTAGTATAATCCTCGGGACGGGGAACTATGGCTACACCTTC. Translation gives CASSIILGTGNYGYTF.

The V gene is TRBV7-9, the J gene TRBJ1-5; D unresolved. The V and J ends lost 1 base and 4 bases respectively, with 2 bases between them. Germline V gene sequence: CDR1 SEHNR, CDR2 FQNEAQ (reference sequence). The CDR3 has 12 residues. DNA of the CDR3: TGTGCCAGCAGCTTAGAGAATCAGCCCCAGCATTTT. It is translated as CASSLENQPQHF.

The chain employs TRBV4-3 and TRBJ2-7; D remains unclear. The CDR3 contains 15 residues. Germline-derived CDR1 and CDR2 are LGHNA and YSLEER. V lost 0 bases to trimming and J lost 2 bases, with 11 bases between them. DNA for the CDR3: TGCGCCAGCAGCCAAGATTATGAAGACACCTACGAGCAGTACTTC. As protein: CASSQDYEDTYEQYF.

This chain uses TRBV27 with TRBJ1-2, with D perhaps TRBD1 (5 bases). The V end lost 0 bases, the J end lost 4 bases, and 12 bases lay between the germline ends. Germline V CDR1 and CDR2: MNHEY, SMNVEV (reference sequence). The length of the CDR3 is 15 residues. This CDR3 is CASSLSRSGGYGYTF. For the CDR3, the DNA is TGTGCCAGCAGTTTATCGAGGTCCGGGGGCTATGGCTACACCTTC.

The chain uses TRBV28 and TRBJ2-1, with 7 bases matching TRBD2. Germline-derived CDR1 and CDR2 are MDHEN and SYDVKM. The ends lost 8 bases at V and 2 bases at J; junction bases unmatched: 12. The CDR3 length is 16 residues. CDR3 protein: CASFGYLAAPYNEQFF. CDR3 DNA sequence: TGTGCCAGCTTCGGGTATCTAGCGGCACCCTACAATGAGCAGTTCTTC.

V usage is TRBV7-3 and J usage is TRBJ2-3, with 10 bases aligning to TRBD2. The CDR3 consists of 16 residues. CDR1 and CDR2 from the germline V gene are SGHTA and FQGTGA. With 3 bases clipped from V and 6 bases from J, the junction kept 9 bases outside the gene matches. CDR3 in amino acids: CASSLGSGRASDTQYF. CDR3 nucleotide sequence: TGTGCCAGCAGCTTGGGAAGCGGGAGGGCCTCGGATACGCAGTATTTT.

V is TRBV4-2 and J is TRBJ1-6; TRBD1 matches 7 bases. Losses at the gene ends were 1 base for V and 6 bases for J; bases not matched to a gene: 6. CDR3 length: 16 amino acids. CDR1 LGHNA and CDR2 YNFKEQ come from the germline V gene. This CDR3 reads CASSQVYRDSNSPLHF. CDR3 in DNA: TGTGCCAGCAGCCAAGTATACCGGGACAGTAATTCACCCCTCCACTTT.

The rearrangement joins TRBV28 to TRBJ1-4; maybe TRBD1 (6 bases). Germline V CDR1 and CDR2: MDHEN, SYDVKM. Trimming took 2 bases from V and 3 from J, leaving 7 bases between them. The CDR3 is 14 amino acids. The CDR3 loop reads CASSLAGANEKLFF. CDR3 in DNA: TGTGCCAGCAGTTTAGCAGGGGCTAATGAAAAACTGTTTTTT.

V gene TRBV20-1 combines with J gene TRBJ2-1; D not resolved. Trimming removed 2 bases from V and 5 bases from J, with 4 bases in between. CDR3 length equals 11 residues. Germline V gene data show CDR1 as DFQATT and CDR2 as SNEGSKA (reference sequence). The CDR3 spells CSARKNNEQFF. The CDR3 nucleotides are TGCAGTGCTAGAAAAAACAATGAGCAGTTCTTC.

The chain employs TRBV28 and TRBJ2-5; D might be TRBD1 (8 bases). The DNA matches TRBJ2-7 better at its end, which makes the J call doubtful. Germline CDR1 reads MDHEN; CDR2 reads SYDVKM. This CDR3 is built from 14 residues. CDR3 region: CASSHRGGSYEQYF. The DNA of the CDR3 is TGTGCCAGCAGTCACAGGGGGGGGTCCTACGAGCAGTACTTC.

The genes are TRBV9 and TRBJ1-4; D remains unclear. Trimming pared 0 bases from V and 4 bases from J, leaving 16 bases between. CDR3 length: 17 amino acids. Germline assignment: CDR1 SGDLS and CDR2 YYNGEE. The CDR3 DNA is TGTGCCAGCAGCGTAGAGTCTCAGCCCCTGGTTAATGAAAAACTGTTTTTT. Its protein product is CASSVESQPLVNEKLFF. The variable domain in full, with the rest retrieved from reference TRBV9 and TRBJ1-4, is DSGVTQTPKHLITATGQRVTLRCSPRSGDLSVYWYQQSLDQGLQFLIQYYNGEERAKGNILERFSAQQFPDLHSELNLSSLELGDSALYFCASSVESQPLVNEKLFFGSGTQLSVL.